These T cell receptor beta chains were read from a single sample in a study of blood T cell repertoires in COVID-19. TCRdb's copy holds only in-frame clones and misses some; the assay was immunoSEQ multiplex PCR. The sample has under 300,000 clones; around 83% are singletons. Sequencing was done on a sample of peripheral blood. Every receptor here comes from a man older than 75 with acute or convalescent COVID-19. The CDR3 runs from the conserved cysteine through the conserved F or W. A D gene is named only where the DNA matches it firmly.

CDR3	V	J	D
CASSLLPSSGGETYEQYF	TRBV27	TRBJ2-7	-
CASSPGINTEAFF	TRBV9	TRBJ1-1	-
CASSPNGQNSPLHF	TRBV28	TRBJ1-6	-
CASRVVGASSYNEQFF	TRBV9	TRBJ2-1	-
CASSPLDSEAFF	TRBV12-3/TRBV12-4	TRBJ1-1	-
CASNPRGSASTDTQYF	TRBV5-1	TRBJ2-3	-
CATSENTGVAGYTF	TRBV24-1	TRBJ1-2	TRBD1
CASSPRDRFTYEQYF	TRBV28	TRBJ2-7	TRBD1
CASSQSSRPGNTIYF	TRBV5-1	TRBJ1-3	-
CASSQRQDDTEAFF	TRBV4-1	TRBJ1-1	-
CASSVEGQANTGELFF	TRBV9	TRBJ2-2	TRBD1
CASSPGQHTGELFF	TRBV5-1	TRBJ2-2	TRBD1
CASSPRGYGSEAFF	TRBV18	TRBJ1-1	-
CATTRLASGRAAGGETQYF	TRBV6-6	TRBJ2-5	TRBD2
CASSSGRADTQYF	TRBV6-5	TRBJ2-3	TRBD2
CASIGWLGDTGELFF	TRBV19	TRBJ2-2	-
CASSLRGYGAGGREEEQYF	TRBV7-3	TRBJ2-7	TRBD2
CATSGGMRNEQFF	TRBV6-5	TRBJ2-1	TRBD1
CASSSPGTGYPNEQFF	TRBV5-1	TRBJ2-1	TRBD1
CSATGTGFYEQYF	TRBV29-1	TRBJ2-7	TRBD1
CASSPRLGSADTQYF	TRBV6-5	TRBJ2-3	-
CATTGTGNTIYF	TRBV7-7	TRBJ1-3	-
CASSTGLATYEQYF	TRBV7-2	TRBJ2-7	TRBD2
CASSQASESYEQYF	TRBV3-1/TRBV3-2	TRBJ2-7	-
CASSPTGLAGENTGELFF	TRBV3-1/TRBV3-2	TRBJ2-2	TRBD2
CASSLSTGGYSEAFF	TRBV6-6	TRBJ1-1	TRBD1
CASSLAPTGRETQYF	TRBV5-4	TRBJ2-5	-
CASSIGTDKNIQYF	TRBV5-6	TRBJ2-4	TRBD1